These 14 T cell receptor beta chains share one sample of origin, sequenced in a study of blood T cell repertoires in COVID-19. Profiling relied on immunoSEQ multiplex PCR, and the TCRdb table lists in-frame clones only, not all of them. The top ten clones hold 1.5% to 2% of a sample with a few hundred thousand clones, 85% to 90% of them seen once. The material sequenced was PBMCs or T cells enriched from blood (not recorded which). These receptors all come from a woman in her 30s who had recovered from COVID-19.

This chain joins TRBV27 and TRBJ2-7; D is perhaps TRBD2 (6 bases). The CDR3 is made up of 14 amino acids. Germline CDR1 reads MNHEY; CDR2 reads SMNVEV (reference sequence). Trimming shortened V by 4 bases and J by 1 base, and 11 bases separated the two germline ends. CDR3 coding DNA: TGTGCCAGCAGTTCGACCGGGAGTTCCTACGAGCAGTACTTC. It translates to CASSSTGSSYEQYF.

The J gene is TRBJ1-2, the V gene TRBV6-5, with D unresolved. Trimming removed 8 bases at V and 3 bases at J, with 4 bases between. The CDR3 runs to 10 residues. Germline lookup yields CDR1 MNHEY and CDR2 SVGAGI. CDR3 coding DNA: TGTGCCAGCTTCTACTATGGCTACACCTTC. This encodes CASFYYGYTF.

The gene calls are TRBV4-3 and TRBJ1-1, with a possible D match to TRBD1 (5 bases). Germline assignment: CDR1 LGHNA and CDR2 YSLEER. Trimming pared 2 bases from V and 4 bases from J, leaving 8 bases between. The CDR3 length is 13 residues. This CDR3 is CASSQRRGTEAFF. CDR3 nucleotide sequence: TGCGCCAGCAGCCAACGGAGGGGCACTGAAGCTTTCTTT.

The genes are TRBV2 and TRBJ2-1; 9 bases line up with TRBD1. Germline CDR1 SNHLY, CDR2 FYNNEI. This CDR3 is 16 amino acids long. Trimming removed 6 bases from V and 6 bases from J; junction bases left unmatched: 12. The CDR3 loop reads CASSVTGTGRINEQFF. The DNA for the CDR3 is TGTGCCAGCAGCGTAACGGGGACAGGGAGAATCAATGAGCAGTTCTTC.

The chain carries TRBV7-9 and TRBJ2-1; D is unresolved. Germline CDR1 and CDR2: SEHNR and FQNEAQ (reference sequence). The CDR3 runs 14 residues. V gave up 10 bases and J gave up 1 base, with 14 bases separating them. The chain's CDR3 is CATTIGASYNEQFF. CDR3 DNA: TGTGCCACCACAATCGGTGCTTCCTACAATGAGCAGTTCTTC.

The rearrangement joins TRBV27 to TRBJ2-7, with 7 positions matching TRBD1. CDR1 and CDR2 from the germline V gene are MNHEY and SMNVEV (reference sequence). The CDR3 contains 16 residues. V trimming: 5 bases; J trimming: 0 bases; junction bases outside the gene matches: 10. CDR3 in DNA: TGTGCCAGCAGTCATCTCCGGGACAGTCCCTCCTACGAGCAGTACTTC. Translating gives CASSHLRDSPSYEQYF.

The V call is TRBV7-9, the J call TRBJ2-7, with 9 nucleotides matching TRBD1. J lost 5 bases, V lost 5 bases, and 10 bases had no gene match. Germline values: CDR1 SEHNR, CDR2 FQNEAQ (reference sequence). CDR3 length: 15 residues. In nucleotides, the CDR3 is TGTGCCAGCAGCATAACCGGGACAGGGTCCAACGAGCAGTACTTC. Residues: CASSITGTGSNEQYF.

The V call is TRBV5-6, the J call TRBJ1-2, with D unclear. The V end was cut by 0 bases, the J end by 4 bases, with 7 bases between. The germline gives CDR1 SGHDT, CDR2 YYEEEE. The CDR3 has 13 amino acids. CDR3 nucleotide sequence: TGTGCCAGCAGCTTGGCCCCTGTCTATGGCTACACCTTC. It is translated as CASSLAPVYGYTF.

The chain joins TRBV7-2 to TRBJ1-5, with TRBD1 matching over 7 bases. The CDR3 is 16 amino acids. Germline V lookup: CDR1 SGHTA, CDR2 FQGNSA. After removal of 0 bases from V and 6 bases from J, the junction contained 8 bases not matched to a gene. CDR3 DNA sequence: TGTGCCAGCAGCTTAGCGGGGAGACAGGGTTCTCAGCCCCAGCATTTT. Translated, it gives CASSLAGRQGSQPQHF.

V gene TRBV10-1 combines with J gene TRBJ2-1; TRBD1 matches at 9 bases. Looked up from germline, CDR1 is WNHNN and CDR2 is SYGVQD (reference sequence). The junction had 12 bases not matched to a gene; V was cut back by 4 bases and J by 8 bases. The CDR3 spans 16 residues. CDR3 protein: CASSVSGQGGIDEQFF. In DNA form, the CDR3 reads TGCGCCAGCAGTGTCTCGGGACAGGGTGGTATAGATGAGCAGTTCTTC.

This clone was counted a single time. V and J are TRBV5-1 and TRBJ1-2; 9 nucleotides agree with TRBD1. This CDR3 contains 17 residues. With 4 bases clipped from V and 8 bases from J, the junction kept 18 bases outside the gene matches. CDR1 is SGHRS and CDR2 is YFSETQ in the germline V gene. The CDR3 bases are TGCGCCAGCAGCCCCTCCGGGACAGGGCGGCCGTCTCAAGGCTACACCTTC. Translation: CASSPSGTGRPSQGYTF.

This chain uses TRBV30 with TRBJ1-2; no definite D call. Between the trimmed V and J ends, which lost 2 bases and 3 bases, there was a span of 7 bases. This CDR3 contains 12 residues. CDR1 is GTSNPN, CDR2 SVGIG, per germline (reference sequence). CDR3 in DNA: TGTGCCTGGAGTACCGAGGACTATGGCTACACCTTC. Encoded protein: CAWSTEDYGYTF. Full variable domain (remainder filled in from reference TRBV30 and TRBJ1-2): SQTIHQWPATLVQPVGSPLSLECTVEGTSNPNLYWYRQAAGRGLQLLFYSVGIGQISSEVPQNLSASRPQDRQFILSSKKLLLSDSGFYLCAWSTEDYGYTFGSGTRLTVV.

With regard to this clone: Other DNA sequences in this specimen translate into the identical CDR3. The chain carries TRBV24-1 and TRBJ2-7, with D possibly TRBD2 on 5 matching bases. The ends were cut back, 5 bases at V and 4 bases at J, with 5 bases in the middle. CDR1 is KGHDR and CDR2 is SFDVKD in the germline V gene. The length of the CDR3 is 11 residues. The CDR3 nucleotides are TGTGCCACCAGTGCGGGGTACGAGCAGTACTTC. Translating gives CATSAGYEQYF.

V is TRBV28 and J is TRBJ2-7; D is perhaps TRBD2 (6 bases). Germline values: CDR1 MDHEN, CDR2 SYDVKM. V lost 8 bases and J lost 3, with 14 bases in between. This CDR3 is 13 amino acids long. The chain's CDR3 is CASGLATGYEQYF. For the CDR3, the DNA is TGTGCCAGCGGCCTAGCGACGGGCTACGAGCAGTACTTC.